This record concerns one TCR beta chain sequence. Sequenced by immunoSEQ multiplex PCR; TCRdb stores in-frame clones only, minus some. The repertoire includes some 200,000 clones, less than 90% of them detected once, and approximately 6.1% sits in the top ten. This sample stems from a study of blood T cell repertoires in COVID-19. With V trimmed by 5 bases and J by 3 bases, 13 bases remained unmatched. The germline V gene has CDR1 SGHRS and CDR2 YFSETQ. CDR3 size: 16 residues. This receptor was identified in a woman aged 40 to 49 with acute or convalescent COVID-19. Sequences were obtained from peripheral blood. V is TRBV5-1 and J is TRBJ2-5; 7 positions agree with TRBD2. The CDR3 sequence: CASRRGGRWGEETQYF. The CDR3 coding sequence is TGCGCCAGCAGAAGGGGCGGGAGATGGGGAGAAGAGACCCAGTACTTC.